The T cell receptor (beta chain) under discussion was sequenced for a study of T cells in Graves' hyperthyroidism and ophthalmopathy. Study conclusions and caveats: Blood also held most thyroid clonotypes expanded beyond 0.001.

With V trimmed by 0 bases and J by 9 bases, 9 bases remained unmatched. The CDR3 runs to 16 residues. In germline, CDR1 is SGHDN, CDR2 FVKESK. The TCR beta CDR3 regions underwent amplification using RNA transcripts as the source. Carried out on the TCR CDR3, a first-round RT-PCR used the HTBI primer set. TCRdb reprocessed the multiplex PCR reads via MiXCR and lists one record per CDR3 protein. The table includes hundreds of thousands of distinct CDR3 sequences, around 20% detected once. A note on this clonotype: Its specificity is unknown.

Clinical symptoms, serum thyroxine, TRAb, thyroid ultrasound and orbital computed tomography established diagnosis. The clonotype was recovered from a young man with Graves' ophthalmopathy. Sequences were obtained from blood. The rearrangement links TRBV14 to TRBJ2-1; 9 bases are shared with TRBD2. CDR3 in DNA: TGTGCCAGCAGCCAAGAGTTTAGCGGGGGCCCCGGTGAGCAGTTCTTC. It encodes CASSQEFSGGPGEQFF.